A single sample gave rise to the 10 T cell receptor beta chains below, sequenced in a study of shared clonotypes between healthy human individuals. The protocol was immunoSEQ multiplex PCR, while the TCRdb copy is restricted to in-frame clones and leaves out a portion. The table includes over 2 million clones, 90% to 95% detected once. The sequenced sample was naive CD4+ T cells sorted from blood. Noted subset: CD45RA+ positively selected. The receptors originated from a man younger than 35 in good health.

The CDR3 DNA reads as TGCGCCAGCAAGGGCGGGGAGCCCTACGAGCAGTACTTC. It encodes CASKGGEPYEQYF. This rearrangement joins TRBV5-1 to TRBJ2-7; D may be TRBD2 (6 bases). Germline-derived CDR1 and CDR2 are SGHRS and YFSETQ. CDR3 size: 13 residues. V shed 6 bases and J shed 2 bases, with 12 bases lying between them.

This chain connects TRBV11-2 to TRBJ2-7, with 9 bases lining up with TRBD1. V shed 5 bases and J 2 bases; nucleotides not matched to a gene: 7. The CDR3 has 15 residues. Germline CDR1 is SGHAT and CDR2 is FQNNGV. CDR3 protein: CASSTRTGVPYEQYF. The CDR3 region has the DNA TGTGCCAGCAGCACACGGACAGGGGTCCCCTACGAGCAGTACTTC.

V usage is TRBV6-1 and J usage is TRBJ2-2, with a weak D call TRBD1 (6 bases). The ends were cut back, 6 bases at V and 7 bases at J, with 18 bases in the middle. The CDR3 runs to 15 residues. CDR1 MNHNS and CDR2 SASEGT come from the germline V gene. The CDR3 sequence is CASSADGGWSGELFF. The CDR3 region has the DNA TGTGCCAGCAGCGCCGATGGGGGCTGGAGCGGGGAGCTGTTTTTT.

V is TRBV7-2 and J is TRBJ2-2; 12 bases map to TRBD1. The CDR3 spans 17 residues. Losses at the gene ends were 3 bases for V and 4 bases for J; bases not matched to a gene: 6. CDR1 and CDR2 from the germline V gene are SGHTA and FQGNSA. DNA for the CDR3: TGTGCCAGCAGCTTTGGCCGGGACAGGGGGCCCACCGGGGAGCTGTTTTTT. Its translation: CASSFGRDRGPTGELFF.

This sequence joins TRBV7-3 and TRBJ2-3, with D possibly being TRBD2 (6 bases). Between the trimmed V and J ends, which lost 0 bases and 6 bases, there was a span of 16 bases. Germline values: CDR1 SGHTA, CDR2 FQGTGA. The CDR3 runs to 16 residues. The DNA of the CDR3 is TGTGCCAGCAGCTTAACTCCAGTCCCGGAGGGTGATACGCAGTATTTT. It codes for CASSLTPVPEGDTQYF. Supplemented by reference TRBV7-3 and TRBJ2-3, the full variable domain reads GAGVSQTPSNKVTEKGKYVELRCDPISGHTALYWYRQSLGQGPEFLIYFQGTGAADDSGLPNDRFFAVRPEGSVSTLKIQRTERGDSAVYLCASSLTPVPEGDTQYFGPGTRLTVL.

The chain couples TRBV11-2 to TRBJ1-4; D not certain. Germline CDR1 SGHAT, CDR2 FQNNGV. Trimming stripped 1 base from V and 1 base from J, with 7 bases between. The CDR3 has 15 amino acids. The CDR3 DNA is TGTGCCAGCAGCTTAGGTCATAAAACTAATGAAAAACTGTTTTTT. This translates into CASSLGHKTNEKLFF.

V gene TRBV7-2 combines with J gene TRBJ2-1; a possible D gene is TRBD2 (6 bases). Germline CDR1 is SGHTA and CDR2 is FQGNSA. CDR3 length: 12 amino acids. The germline V and J ends were trimmed by 5 bases and 11 bases, with 13 bases remaining between them. In nucleotides, the CDR3 is TGTGCCAGCAGCCCGGGGGAGGTTAAGCAGTTCTTC. It encodes CASSPGEVKQFF.

This clone was seen a few times. This chain connects TRBV6-1 to TRBJ2-3; the D call may be TRBD1 or TRBD2 (5 bases each). Trimming stripped 6 bases from V and 11 bases from J, with 21 bases between. This CDR3 has 14 amino acids. CDR1 MNHNS and CDR2 SASEGT come from the germline V gene. CDR3 loop: CASSSSGWGEGQYF. As DNA, the CDR3 is TGTGCCAGCAGCAGCTCAGGGTGGGGCGAGGGGCAGTATTTT.

The chain recombines TRBV18 with TRBJ2-7, with D maybe TRBD1 (5 bases). This CDR3 is 14 amino acids long. Trimming removed 2 bases at V and 2 bases at J, with 10 bases between. The germline gives CDR1 KGHSH, CDR2 LQKENI. The DNA for the CDR3 is TGTGCCAGCTCACCAGAGACGGACACCTACGAGCAGTACTTC. It specifies CASSPETDTYEQYF.

This clone was counted a few times. The same CDR3 can be traced to other DNA sequences in this sample. This chain links TRBV18 with TRBJ2-2; 8 bases match TRBD2. V trimming: 3 bases; J trimming: 6 bases; junction bases outside the gene matches: 3. The germline V gene has CDR1 KGHSH and CDR2 LQKENI. The CDR3 length is 14 residues. The CDR3 DNA reads as TGTGCCAGCTCACCTCCCGGGGGGGCCGGGGAGCTGTTTTTT. It codes for CASSPPGGAGELFF.